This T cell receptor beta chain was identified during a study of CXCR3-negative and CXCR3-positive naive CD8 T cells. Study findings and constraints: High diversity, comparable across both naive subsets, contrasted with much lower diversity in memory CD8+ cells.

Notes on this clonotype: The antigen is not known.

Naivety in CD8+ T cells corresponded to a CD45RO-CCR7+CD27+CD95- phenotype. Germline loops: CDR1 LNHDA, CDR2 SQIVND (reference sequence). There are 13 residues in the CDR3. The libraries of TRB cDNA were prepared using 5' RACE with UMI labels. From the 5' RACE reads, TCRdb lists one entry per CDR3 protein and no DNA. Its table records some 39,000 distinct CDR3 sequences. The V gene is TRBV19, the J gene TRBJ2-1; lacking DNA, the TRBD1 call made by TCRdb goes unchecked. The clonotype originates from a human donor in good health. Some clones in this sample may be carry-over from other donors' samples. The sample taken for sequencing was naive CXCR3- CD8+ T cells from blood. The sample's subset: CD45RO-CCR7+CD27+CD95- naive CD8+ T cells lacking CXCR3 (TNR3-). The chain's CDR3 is CASSIKGGNEQFF.